Listed below are T cell receptor beta chains from one sample, sequenced in a study of blood T cells in healthy people across ages. In TCRdb, the 5' RACE reads were re-called with MiXCR into one record per CDR3 protein. The sample contains roughly 1 million distinct CDR3 sequences, approximately 25% of which appear only once. In addition, the sample was reused for a study of T cells of mothers and their children.

Sequencing was done on a sample of blood. The source is a girl aged 2 to 10 in good health. Each CDR3 is given with its conserved first and last residue. A D gene is named only where the DNA matches it firmly. Clone size is given for some rows only: seen once, a few or many times, or a class if the clone is expanded.

TRBV7-3	-	16	TRBJ2-6	-	TGTGCCAGCAGCATAGAGAGGGGCTCTGGGGCCAACGTCCTGACTTTC	CASSIERGSGANVLTF
TRBV20-1	-	15	TRBJ1-3	-	TGCAGTGCAAAGGCGGTGGAACTAACTGGAAACACCATATATTTT	CSAKAVELTGNTIYF
TRBV29-1	-	15	TRBJ2-1	few	TGCAGCGTTGAAGATGAAACGGGAGAGTACAATGAGCAGTTCTTC	CSVEDETGEYNEQFF
TRBV4-3	-	16	TRBJ1-2	-	TGCGCCAGCAGCCAAGATTTGGCAGAGGCCCCTTATGGCTACACCTTC	CASSQDLAEAPYGYTF
TRBV20-1	TRBD2	16	TRBJ2-2	few	TGCAGTGCTAGAGTGGTGACTAGCGCGAACACCGGGGAGCTGTTTTTT	CSARVVTSANTGELFF
TRBV6-5	-	17	TRBJ1-2	-	TGTGCCAGCAGTTACTTGGTTATACGACAGGAGGAGGATGGCTACACCTTC	CASSYLVIRQEEDGYTF
TRBV29-1	-	14	TRBJ1-3	-	TGCAGCGTTGAGGGGAACCCCTCTGGAAACACCACATATTTT	CSVEGNPSGNTTYF
TRBV7-2	-	13	TRBJ1-2	-	TGTGCCAGCAGCTTAGCTGGAGTAGGGGGCTACACCTTC	CASSLAGVGGYTF
TRBV6-5	TRBD2	21	TRBJ2-7	-	TGTGCCAGCAGTTACTACCCCCTGGAACTAGCGGGAGGCTATGATCTCTACGAGCAGAACTTC	CASSYYPLELAGGYDLYEQNF
TRBV11-2	TRBD1	15	TRBJ2-5	-	TGTGCCAGCAGCTTAGGGGACAGGGGTTCGGAGACCCAGTACTTC	CASSLGDRGSETQYF
TRBV20-1	-	15	TRBJ2-7	-	TGCAGTGCTAGTGGAGATTATGTGGCTACCTACGAGCAGTACTTC	CSASGDYVATYEQYF
TRBV20-1	-	13	TRBJ2-7	-	TGCAGTGCGCTAACAGGGAGCTCCTACGAGCAGTACTTC	CSALTGSSYEQYF
TRBV6-5	-	15	TRBJ1-6	few	TGTGCCAGCAGTTATGATAGGGACCGAAATTCACCCCTCCACTTT	CASSYDRDRNSPLHF
TRBV20-1	-	10	TRBJ2-3	-	TGCAGTGCCCCGGGACAAACGCAGTATTTT	CSAPGQTQYF
TRBV10-3	-	14	TRBJ1-1	-	TGTGCCATACCAACTGTCGGGGTGGACACTGAAGCTTTCTTT	CAIPTVGVDTEAFF
TRBV29-1	-	10	TRBJ1-5	many	TGCAGCGTCGGTGATCAGCCCCAGCATTTT	CSVGDQPQHF
TRBV29-1	TRBD2	13	TRBJ2-7	few	TGCAGCGCAGGGACTAGCGGGAGTAGCGAGCAGTACTTC	CSAGTSGSSEQYF
TRBV12-3/TRBV12-4	-	15	TRBJ1-5	few	TGTGCCAGCAGTCCATCGGGGATCAGCAATCAGCCCCAGCATTTT	CASSPSGISNQPQHF
TRBV7-6	-	16	TRBJ2-7	-	TGTGCCAGCAGCTTAGACGTTTTGGGGGGCTCCTACGAGCAGTACTTC	CASSLDVLGGSYEQYF
TRBV7-2	TRBD1	13	TRBJ2-1	-	TGTGCCAGCAGGGGGACAGGGGCATATGAGCAGTTCTTC	CASRGTGAYEQFF
TRBV29-1	TRBD1	14	TRBJ2-7	-	TGCAGCGCCCTAGGACAGGGCTACGACTACGAGCAGTACTTC	CSALGQGYDYEQYF
TRBV20-1	-	15	TRBJ2-7	-	TGCAGTGCCCTGCGATTTAGCGTTAACACCTACGAGCAGTACTTC	CSALRFSVNTYEQYF
TRBV25-1	-	14	TRBJ2-6	-	TGTGCCAGCAGTGAATGGGCTGGGGCCAACGTCCTGACTTTC	CASSEWAGANVLTF
TRBV20-1	-	16	TRBJ1-1	-	TGCAGTGCTAGAGATGGGGGACGGACCAGGGCCACTGAAGCTTTCTTT	CSARDGGRTRATEAFF
TRBV20-1	-	14	TRBJ1-5	-	TGCAGTGCTCGTGTCCAGTCACTAAATCAGCCCCAGCATTTT	CSARVQSLNQPQHF
TRBV20-1	-	15	TRBJ2-7	few	TGCAGTGCTAGAGATTCGGGGCTTAAGCTTTCCGAGCAGTACTTC	CSARDSGLKLSEQYF
TRBV11-2	TRBD1	16	TRBJ2-2	-	TGTGCCAGCAGCTTTTACAGGGGGCTTAGCACCGGGGAGCTGTTTTTT	CASSFYRGLSTGELFF
TRBV28	-	13	TRBJ2-5	few	TGTGCCAGCTCCGGAGTGGTTGGAGAGACCCAGTACTTC	CASSGVVGETQYF
TRBV2	-	16	TRBJ1-4	few	TGTGCCAGCAATATATGGGGGACCGCAACTAATGAAAAACTGTTTTTT	CASNIWGTATNEKLFF
TRBV4-3	TRBD1	15	TRBJ2-7	many	TGCGCCAGCAGCCAAGACGGGACAGGGATTGACGAGCAGTACTTC	CASSQDGTGIDEQYF
TRBV20-1	-	13	TRBJ2-3	-	TGCAGTGCCCCAGAGGCCGGGAGAGATACGCAGTATTTT	CSAPEAGRDTQYF
TRBV20-1	-	13	TRBJ2-7	few	TGCAGTGCTAGAGACGGTCAGACCTACGAGCAGTACTTC	CSARDGQTYEQYF
TRBV20-1	TRBD2	16	TRBJ2-5	-	TGCAGTGCTCCATCCCGACTGGCGGGAGGTTCAGAGACCCAGTACTTC	CSAPSRLAGGSETQYF
TRBV29-1	-	14	TRBJ2-5	-	TGCAGCGCTAAAGGATCGGGACCGGGAGAGACCCAGTACTTC	CSAKGSGPGETQYF
TRBV20-1	TRBD1	14	TRBJ1-1	-	TGCAGTGTCGATAGTCGACAGGGGGAGGCTGAAGCTTTCTTT	CSVDSRQGEAEAFF
TRBV4-2	-	13	TRBJ2-5	-	TGTGCCAGCAGCGGAGAGGGTCAAGAGACCCAGTACTTC	CASSGEGQETQYF
TRBV7-3	-	16	TRBJ2-6	-	TGTGCCAGCAGCTTGTCGAGGGCTGCTGGGGCCAACGTCCTGACTTTC	CASSLSRAAGANVLTF
TRBV12-3/TRBV12-4	TRBD1	15	TRBJ2-7	few	TGTGCCAGCAGCCCGATTCAAGGGGGCATGTACGAGCAGTACTTC	CASSPIQGGMYEQYF
TRBV4-2	-	12	TRBJ1-1	-	TGTGCCAGCAGCCAAGATCCCCTATCCGCTTTCTTT	CASSQDPLSAFF
TRBV28	TRBD2	15	TRBJ2-1	-	TGTGCCACCCTCACTAGCGGGAAAGTAGGCAATGAGCAGTTCTTC	CATLTSGKVGNEQFF
TRBV29-1	-	13	TRBJ1-5	-	TGCAGCGTTGAACGTCGGATCAATCAGCCCCAGCATTTT	CSVERRINQPQHF
TRBV20-1	TRBD2	15	TRBJ2-7	-	TGCAGTGCTAGGTTACCTAGCGGGCCTCTCTACGAGCAGTACTTC	CSARLPSGPLYEQYF
TRBV3-1	TRBD1	14	TRBJ1-6	few	TGTGCCAGCAGGACAGGGGGCCCCTATTCACCCCTCCACTTT	CASRTGGPYSPLHF
TRBV28	TRBD1	14	TRBJ2-7	-	TGTGCCAGCGGCTTGGGGACAGCCTCATCCGAGCAGTACTTC	CASGLGTASSEQYF
TRBV7-2	-	13	TRBJ1-2	-	TGTGCCAGCAGCTTAGAACGCTACTATGGCTACACCTTC	CASSLERYYGYTF
TRBV29-1	-	10	TRBJ1-1	-	TGCAGCGCTTGGGGGACTGAAGCTTTCTTT	CSAWGTEAFF
TRBV28	-	14	TRBJ2-7	-	TGTGCCAGCAGTCCCGGGGATAACGGTTACGAGCAGTACTTC	CASSPGDNGYEQYF
TRBV19	-	13	TRBJ2-5	few	TGTGCCAGCTTTCCAGGGGGATCGGGGGAGCAGTACTTC	CASFPGGSGEQYF
TRBV25-1	-	12	TRBJ1-2	once	TGTGCCAGCAGAACCTCGGCGGATGGCTACACCTTC	CASRTSADGYTF
TRBV6-5	-	15	TRBJ2-1	few	TGTGCCAGCAGTTACTCGGACAGTTACTACAATGAGCAGTTCTTC	CASSYSDSYYNEQFF
TRBV18	-	14	TRBJ2-7	-	TGTGCCAGCTCACCATATGATTCTTCCTACGAGCAGTACTTC	CASSPYDSSYEQYF
TRBV7-9	-	11	TRBJ2-5	once	TGTGCCAGCAGCGGCGAAGGGCACCATTACTTC	CASSGEGHHYF
TRBV28	-	16	TRBJ1-4	-	TGTGCCAGCAGTTTAAGTCCCGGGGCTTTTGGAGAAAAACTGTTTTTT	CASSLSPGAFGEKLFF
TRBV7-9	TRBD1	12	TRBJ2-7	few	TGTGCCAGCAGCCGCGACAGGGCCGAGCAGTACTTC	CASSRDRAEQYF